This T cell receptor beta chain derives from a study of T cell repertoires in cytomegalovirus infection. On the study more broadly: HLA-B-restricted CMV epitopes that are well studied were used alongside recently identified HLA-C-restricted ones. The study's findings and limits: Within the response measured ex vivo, HLA-C-restricted CMV-specific TCR beta clonotypes were dominant.

The CDR3 is made up of 12 amino acids. V lost 6 bases to trimming and J lost 7 bases, with 12 bases between them. This clonotype showed up just once. The antigen remains unidentified. TCRdb reanalysed the reads using MiXCR and keeps one entry per CDR3 protein. The repertoire holds some 560,000 distinct CDR3 sequences, with approximately 40% as singletons. The chain uses TRBV12-3 or TRBV12-4 and TRBJ1-1; tentatively, D is TRBD1 (5 bases). The material sequenced was cultured PBMCs, taken from culture after CMV antigen stimulation. The sequence came from a human donor in good health (CMV status not recorded). Some clones in this sample may be carry-over from other donors' samples. The CDR3 spells CASRYGQVEAFF. The CDR3 bases are TGTGCCAGCAGGTACGGACAAGTTGAAGCTTTCTTT.